This T cell receptor beta chain was captured in a study of cytomegalovirus exposure and HLA in healthy donors. Amplification used 60 Vbeta primers and 13 Jbeta primers. Clones were read by immunoSEQ multiplex PCR, and TCRdb kept only the in-frame ones, dropping some. The sample records 150,000 or so clones, 70% to 90% being singletons. The CDR3 has 15 amino acids. CDR1 and CDR2 from the germline V gene are MNHEY and SMNVEV (reference sequence). The sequenced material came from PBMCs. The chain has TRBV27 and TRBJ2-5, with TRBD1 matching over 11 bases. The DNA end is a closer match to TRBJ2-7, so the J assignment may be wrong. The sequence was collected from a man younger than 30 in good health and CMV-seropositive. The CDR3 region has the DNA TGTGCCAGCAGTTCTGGCCCGGACAGGGGGCACGAGCAGTACTTC. Its translation is CASSSGPDRGHEQYF.